This T cell receptor (beta chain) was sequenced for a study of T cell responses to AZD1222 COVID-19 vaccine. Sequencing used immunoSEQ multiplex PCR; TCRdb keeps in-frame clones, though not all of them. The sample includes roughly 51,000 clones, around 92% of them seen just once. A remark on this clone: As yet, its antigen is unknown.

The CDR3 loop spans 17 amino acids. Germline values: CDR1 KGHSH, CDR2 LQKENI. V was pared by 2 bases and J by 7 bases, with 12 bases of the junction left unmatched. Points from the study as a whole: There were vaccine-associated CD4 TCRs across spike, dominant at 160-218 and 743-854. Elevations in Spike-specific TCR breadth and depth followed administration of two AZD1222 doses. Clonal diversity was possibly underestimated, and white British individuals and females predominated among donors.

The genes are TRBV18 and TRBJ2-7; 12 positions match TRBD2. Material: peripheral blood, obtained 28 days after the second AZD1222 dose. The clonotype was recovered from an adult who received the AZD1222 COVID-19 vaccine. DNA of the CDR3: TGTGCCAGCTCACCAGAGACTAGCGGGAGTGGGTCGGGAGAGCAGTACTTC. This translates into CASSPETSGSGSGEQYF.